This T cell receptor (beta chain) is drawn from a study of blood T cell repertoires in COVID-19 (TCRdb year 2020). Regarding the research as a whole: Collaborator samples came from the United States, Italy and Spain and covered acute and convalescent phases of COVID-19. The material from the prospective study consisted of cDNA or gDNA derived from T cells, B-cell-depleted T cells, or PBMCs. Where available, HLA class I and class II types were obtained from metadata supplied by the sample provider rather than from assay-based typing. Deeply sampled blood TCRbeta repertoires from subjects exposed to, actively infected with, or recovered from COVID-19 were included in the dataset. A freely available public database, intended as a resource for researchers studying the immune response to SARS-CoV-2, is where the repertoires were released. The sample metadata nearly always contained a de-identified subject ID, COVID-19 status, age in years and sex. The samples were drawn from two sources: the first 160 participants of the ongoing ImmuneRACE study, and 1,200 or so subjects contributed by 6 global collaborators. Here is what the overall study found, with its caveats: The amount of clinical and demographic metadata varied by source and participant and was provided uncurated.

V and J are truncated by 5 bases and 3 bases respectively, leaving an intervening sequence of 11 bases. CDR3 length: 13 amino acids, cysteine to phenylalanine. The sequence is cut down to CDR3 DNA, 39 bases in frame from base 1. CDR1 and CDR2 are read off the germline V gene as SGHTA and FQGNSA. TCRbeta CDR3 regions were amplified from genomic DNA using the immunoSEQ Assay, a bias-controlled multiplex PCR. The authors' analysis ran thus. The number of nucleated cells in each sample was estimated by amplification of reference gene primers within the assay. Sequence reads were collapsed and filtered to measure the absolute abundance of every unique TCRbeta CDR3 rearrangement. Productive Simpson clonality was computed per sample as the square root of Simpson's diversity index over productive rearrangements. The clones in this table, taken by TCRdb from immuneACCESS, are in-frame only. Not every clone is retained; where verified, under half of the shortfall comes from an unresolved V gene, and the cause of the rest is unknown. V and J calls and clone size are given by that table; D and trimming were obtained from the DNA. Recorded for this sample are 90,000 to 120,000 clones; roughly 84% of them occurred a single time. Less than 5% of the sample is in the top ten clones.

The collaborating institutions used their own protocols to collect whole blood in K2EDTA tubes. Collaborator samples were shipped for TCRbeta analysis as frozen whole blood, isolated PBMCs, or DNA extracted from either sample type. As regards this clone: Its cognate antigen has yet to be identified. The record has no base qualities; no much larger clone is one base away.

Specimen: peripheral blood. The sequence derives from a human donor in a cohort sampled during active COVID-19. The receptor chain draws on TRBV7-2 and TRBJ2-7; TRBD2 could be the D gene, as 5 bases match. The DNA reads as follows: TGTGCCAGCAGCCACCCGGCGGGCTACGAGCAGTACTTC. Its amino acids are CASSHPAGYEQYF.